The entry below gives a single T cell receptor (beta chain) sequence along with its context. The target antigen is unknown. Data came from immunoSEQ multiplex PCR; TCRdb stores just in-frame clones and leaves some out. The data show tens of thousands of clones, 84% seen once. Sampled blood was obtained at baseline, cycle 4 day 1, and cycle 7 day 1. This CDR3 has 13 residues. The V end lost 1 base, the J end lost 12 bases, and 12 bases lay between the germline ends. From germline, CDR1 is SGHVS and CDR2 FQNEAQ. This entry is derived from a study of OX40 agonist ivuxolimab in advanced cancers. Study outcomes and limitations: Dose levels from 0.1 to 3.0 mg/kg saw CD4+ and CD8+ blood T cells expand clonally by week 6.

The specimen was CD4+ or CD8+ T cells sorted from blood, collected in a trial of the OX40 agonist ivuxolimab. This sequence was found in an adult with an advanced solid tumor such as melanoma, head and neck, liver or kidney cancer. The chain employs TRBV7-8 and TRBJ1-4, with a possible D match to TRBD1 (5 bases). CDR3 in DNA: TGTGCCAGCAGCTTAGGGCCCCCGGGGGAACTGTTTTTT. Translation gives CASSLGPPGELFF.